The 26 T cell receptor beta chains reported below all come from one sample, sequenced in a study of somatic mutations in cytotoxic T cells in rheumatoid arthritis. Here immunoSEQ multiplex PCR was the method, and the copy in TCRdb shows in-frame clones only, minus some. Altogether tens of thousands of clones are present, 70% to 85% being singletons, with the ten largest covering roughly 3.2%. The sample consisted of CD8+ T cells sorted from blood. The receptors derive from a man aged 35-49 years in good health.

The chain is built from TRBV28 and TRBJ2-7; 10 nucleotides align to TRBD1. V lost 6 bases to trimming and J lost 2 bases; unmatched junction nucleotides: 13. CDR3 size: 17 residues. The germline CDR1 and CDR2 sequences are MDHEN and SYDVKM. CDR3 DNA sequence: TGTGCCAGCAGGTATGGGACAGGGGCCTATGGGACCTACGAGCAGTACTTC. This gives the protein CASRYGTGAYGTYEQYF.

This sequence joins TRBV27 and TRBJ1-1; D is unresolved. The germline V gene has CDR1 MNHEY and CDR2 SMNVEV (reference sequence). This CDR3 has 13 residues. The germline V and J ends were trimmed by 1 base and 4 bases, with 7 bases remaining between them. The CDR3: CASSLWWGTEAFF. CDR3 nucleotides: TGTGCCAGCAGTTTATGGTGGGGCACTGAAGCTTTCTTT.

The genes are TRBV6-1 and TRBJ2-1; 8 nucleotides line up with TRBD1. Germline CDR1 MNHNS, CDR2 SASEGT. Trimming at V came to 3 bases and at J to 6 bases, leaving 7 bases not matched to a gene. The length of the CDR3 is 15 residues. The chain's CDR3 is CASSEDQGAGNEQFF. The DNA of the CDR3 is TGTGCCAGCAGTGAGGACCAGGGGGCGGGCAATGAGCAGTTCTTC.

The rearrangement joins TRBV9 to TRBJ2-7; 8 bases are a match to TRBD1. Unmatched junction bases numbered 6, after V lost 0 bases and J lost 4 bases. Germline loops: CDR1 SGDLS, CDR2 YYNGEE. The CDR3 is made up of 15 amino acids. CDR3 amino acids: CASSVGGTGVYEQYF. The CDR3 DNA is TGTGCCAGCAGCGTAGGGGGGACAGGAGTGTACGAGCAGTACTTC.

This clone was observed a single time. V gene TRBV5-6 combines with J gene TRBJ2-2; the match to TRBD1 covers 9 bases. CDR3 length equals 16 residues. J gave up 3 bases and V 4 bases, and 7 bases lay outside the gene matches. Looked up from germline, CDR1 is SGHDT and CDR2 is YYEEEE. The DNA for the CDR3 is TGTGCCAGCAGCCGGGACAGGGCGGGTGACACCGGGGAGCTGTTTTTT. Amino acid sequence: CASSRDRAGDTGELFF. Using reference TRBV5-6 and TRBJ2-2 for the parts outside the CDR3, the full variable domain is DAGVTQSPTHLIKTRGQQVTLRCSPKSGHDTVSWYQQALGQGPQFIFQYYEEEERQRGNFPDRFSGHQFPNYSSELNVNALLLGDSALYLCASSRDRAGDTGELFFGEGSRLTVL.

The chain uses TRBV4-3 and TRBJ1-5, with a possible D match to TRBD1 (6 bases). This CDR3 has 17 residues. The germline V gene has CDR1 LGHNA and CDR2 YSLEER. Trimming removed 0 bases from V and 6 bases from J, with 18 bases in between. CDR3 in amino acids: CASSQDLLGGLSQPQHF. The CDR3 DNA sequence: TGCGCCAGCAGCCAAGATCTCTTAGGGGGGCTTAGTCAGCCCCAGCATTTT.

The genes are TRBV6-4 and TRBJ1-1, with a weak D call TRBD1 (5 bases). The CDR3 has 13 amino acids. CDR1 MRHNA and CDR2 SNTAGT come from the germline V gene. The V end lost 2 bases, the J end lost 4 bases, and 8 bases lay between the germline ends. CDR3 coding DNA: TGTGCCAGCAGTGACAGGGGTGGCACTGAAGCTTTCTTT. Translation gives CASSDRGGTEAFF.

This sequence joins TRBV14 and TRBJ2-7; perhaps TRBD1 as D (6 bases). This CDR3 is 14 amino acids long. The V gene's germline CDR1 is SGHDN and CDR2 FVKESK. The V end was cut by 3 bases, the J end by 1 base, with 10 bases between. The CDR3 DNA reads as TGTGCCAGCAGCCAGGGACACCTATCCTACGAGCAGTACTTC. It yields the protein CASSQGHLSYEQYF.

The rearrangement links TRBV25-1 to TRBJ1-1; possibly TRBD1 for D (6 bases). The CDR3 consists of 12 residues. V was pared by 7 bases and J by 1 base, with 7 bases between. Looked up from germline, CDR1 is MGHDK and CDR2 is SYGVNS. The CDR3 spells CASIQGNTEAFF. CDR3 DNA sequence: TGTGCCAGCATACAGGGGAACACTGAAGCTTTCTTT.

This clone appeared a single time. This chain links TRBV30 with TRBJ2-2; a weak D match, TRBD1 (5 bases). V shed 3 bases and J shed 2 bases, with 16 bases lying between them. The germline V gene encodes CDR1 GTSNPN and CDR2 SVGIG (reference sequence). CDR3 size: 16 residues. The CDR3, as DNA: TGTGCCTGGAGAGGTCCAGGGATCGGCAACACCGGGGAGCTGTTTTTT. Residues: CAWRGPGIGNTGELFF. Full variable domain (outside the CDR3, taken from reference TRBV30 and TRBJ2-2): SQTIHQWPATLVQPVGSPLSLECTVEGTSNPNLYWYRQAAGRGLQLLFYSVGIGQISSEVPQNLSASRPQDRQFILSSKKLLLSDSGFYLCAWRGPGIGNTGELFFGEGSRLTVL.

The chain combines TRBV28 with TRBJ2-7; TRBD2 is a possible D gene (5 bases). This CDR3 spans 15 amino acids. Germline CDR1 is MDHEN and CDR2 is SYDVKM. V was shortened by 2 bases and J by 7 bases, with 18 bases between the two germline ends. The CDR3 protein is CASSLISAGSGEQYF. CDR3 nucleotides: TGTGCCAGCAGTTTAATATCGGCAGGATCGGGGGAGCAGTACTTC.

The V and J genes are TRBV29-1 and TRBJ2-7; D remains ambiguous. There are 14 residues in the CDR3. CDR1 is SQVTM and CDR2 is ANQGSEA in the germline V gene. Trimming stripped 6 bases from V and 3 bases from J, with 18 bases between. The CDR3 sequence is CSVPPEDGGYEQYF. CDR3 DNA sequence: TGCAGCGTCCCTCCTGAGGACGGTGGCTACGAGCAGTACTTC.

The chain joins TRBV27 to TRBJ1-2, with TRBD1 identical over 8 bases. This CDR3 has 17 residues. The V segment lost 8 bases and the J segment 1 base; nucleotides outside the gene matches: 15. Germline-derived CDR1 and CDR2 are MNHEY and SMNVEV (reference sequence). In DNA, the CDR3 is TGTGCCAGCTCGACCCTGGACAGGGCGGGCGGTAACTATGGCTACACCTTC. Its translation: CASSTLDRAGGNYGYTF.

V usage is TRBV7-9 and J usage is TRBJ2-7; 11 nucleotides align to TRBD2. This CDR3 is 14 amino acids long. The germline V gene encodes CDR1 SEHNR and CDR2 FQNEAQ (reference sequence). J was trimmed by 0 bases and V by 5 bases; bases with no gene match: 0. The CDR3 here is CASSGTSGSYEQYF. CDR3 coding DNA: TGTGCCAGCAGCGGGACTAGCGGCTCCTACGAGCAGTACTTC.

V gene TRBV4-3 combines with J gene TRBJ2-3, with 10 bases identical to TRBD2. CDR1 and CDR2 (germline): LGHNA, YSLEER. The CDR3 is made up of 16 amino acids. The junction had 6 bases not matched to a gene; V was cut back by 1 base and J by 5 bases. The CDR3 reads CASSQGASGSRDTQYF. The CDR3, as DNA: TGCGCCAGCAGCCAAGGCGCTAGCGGGAGTAGAGATACGCAGTATTTT.

The rearrangement joins TRBV27 to TRBJ1-5, with D perhaps matching TRBD1 (6 bases). The CDR3 consists of 15 residues. Germline V gene sequence: CDR1 MNHEY, CDR2 SMNVEV (reference sequence). V was trimmed by 5 bases and J by 6 bases, leaving 17 bases between them. CDR3 region: CASSALQGGAQPQHF. CDR3 nucleotides: TGTGCCAGCAGTGCGTTACAGGGAGGGGCTCAGCCCCAGCATTTT.

The V call is TRBV7-6, the J call TRBJ2-7; 8 bases map to TRBD2. Germline CDR1 SGHVS, CDR2 FNYEAQ. The CDR3 is 16 residues long. Unmatched junction bases numbered 8, after V lost 1 base and J lost 3 bases. CDR3 in amino acids: CASSLEPPGRGYEQYF. The CDR3 bases are TGTGCCAGCAGCTTAGAACCCCCCGGGAGGGGCTACGAGCAGTACTTC.

This clone was counted a few times. The V and J genes are TRBV7-3 and TRBJ1-1; D gene unclear. The germline V gene encodes CDR1 SGHTA and CDR2 FQGTGA. V lost 5 bases, J lost 7 bases, and 11 bases lay in between. CDR3 length equals 12 residues. CDR3 residues: CASSRSGDEAFF. In DNA, the CDR3 is TGTGCCAGCAGCCGCAGCGGGGATGAAGCTTTCTTT. Full variable domain (remainder filled in from reference TRBV7-3 and TRBJ1-1): GAGVSQTPSNKVTEKGKYVELRCDPISGHTALYWYRQSLGQGPEFLIYFQGTGAADDSGLPNDRFFAVRPEGSVSTLKIQRTERGDSAVYLCASSRSGDEAFFGQGTRLTVV.

The chain combines TRBV19 with TRBJ1-1; perhaps TRBD1 as D (5 bases). The germline V gene encodes CDR1 LNHDA and CDR2 SQIVND (reference sequence). This CDR3 has 18 amino acids. V was pared by 4 bases and J by 3 bases, with 24 bases between. CDR3 sequence (DNA): TGTGCCAGTAGTACACTGCCGAGGACACTCCTTGGGGACACTGAAGCTTTCTTT. It codes for CASSTLPRTLLGDTEAFF.

This clone has just one count. This rearrangement joins TRBV6-5 to TRBJ2-2; D unresolved. The V and J ends lost 3 bases and 6 bases respectively, with 14 bases between them. In germline, CDR1 is MNHEY, CDR2 SVGAGI. The CDR3 has 15 residues. In nucleotides, the CDR3 is TGTGCCAGCAGTTATTTGAGCCAAGGGCCCGGGGAGCTGTTTTTT. Its protein product is CASSYLSQGPGELFF.

A note on this clone: In the same sample, other DNA sequences code for this CDR3. This sequence joins TRBV19 and TRBJ1-2; TRBD1 might be the D (5 bases). V was pared by 5 bases and J by 8 bases, with 9 bases between. The CDR3 consists of 11 residues. From germline, CDR1 is LNHDA and CDR2 SQIVND (reference sequence). The CDR3 sequence is CASSARGGYTF. Written as DNA, the CDR3 is TGTGCCAGTAGTGCCCGGGGGGGCTACACCTTC.

The chain joins TRBV4-1 to TRBJ1-4; D remains ambiguous. Germline assignment: CDR1 MGHRA and CDR2 YSYEKL. Trimming pared 2 bases from V and 8 bases from J, leaving 9 bases between. The CDR3 consists of 13 residues. The CDR3 region is CASSQISNEKLFF. DNA of the CDR3: TGCGCCAGCAGCCAAATATCCAACGAAAAACTGTTTTTT.

The chain has TRBV28 and TRBJ2-7; TRBD2 aligns across 8 bases. CDR1 and CDR2 (germline): MDHEN, SYDVKM. The CDR3 length is 14 residues. Unmatched junction bases numbered 10, after V lost 10 bases and J lost 2 bases. The CDR3 DNA follows: TGTGCCACTAACGGGAGGGGTTTTGCCTACGAGCAGTACTTC. Encoded protein: CATNGRGFAYEQYF.

The V and J genes are TRBV19 and TRBJ2-2; D possibly corresponds to TRBD1 (5 bases). V was shortened by 7 bases and J by 0 bases, with 12 bases between the two germline ends. The CDR3 runs 15 residues. Germline V gene data show CDR1 as LNHDA and CDR2 as SQIVND (reference sequence). CDR3 sequence reads: CASKTGRPNTGELFF. CDR3 nucleotides: TGTGCCAGTAAAACAGGCCGACCGAACACCGGGGAGCTGTTTTTT.

The CDR3 nucleotides are TGTGCCAGTATCCACGGGTCGGGAACTGGGGAGCTGTTTTTT. Its translation is CASIHGSGTGELFF. V and J are TRBV19 and TRBJ2-2, with D possibly TRBD2 on 5 matching bases. CDR3 length: 14 amino acids. Germline lookup yields CDR1 LNHDA and CDR2 SQIVND (reference sequence). V lost 7 bases to trimming and J lost 8 bases, with 17 bases between them.

This clone was observed a few times. The chain is built from TRBV28 and TRBJ2-3; perhaps TRBD2 as D (7 bases). Germline CDR1 and CDR2: MDHEN and SYDVKM. The CDR3 runs to 14 residues. V was trimmed by 8 bases and J by 4 bases, leaving 16 bases between them. This chain's CDR3 is CASGLGGGADTQYF. The CDR3 DNA reads TGTGCCAGCGGACTAGGGGGAGGCGCAGATACGCAGTATTTT.